A selection of T cell receptor beta chains follows, all from one sample in a study of cytomegalovirus exposure and HLA in healthy donors. Produced via immunoSEQ multiplex PCR; TCRdb's table is partial and in-frame only. Among 110,000 or so clones listed, approximately 88% were seen once. Sequencing was done on a sample of PBMCs. The receptors stem from a man younger than 35 in good health and CMV-seronegative. Both conserved end residues are part of each CDR3. D genes are given only for firm matches. Clone sizes are given selectively: once, few, many, or a class where the clone is expanded.

V gene: TRBV19; D gene: TRBD1; clone size: .; J gene: TRBJ1-4; CDR3 protein: CATQDRGWDEKLFF; CDR3 DNA: TGTGCCACACAGGACAGGGGATGGGATGAAAAACTGTTTTTT
V gene: TRBV6-1; D gene: .; clone size: .; J gene: TRBJ2-7; CDR3 protein: CASSDRVYFYEQYF; CDR3 DNA: TGTGCCAGCAGTGACAGGGTATATTTCTACGAGCAGTACTTC
V gene: TRBV2; D gene: .; clone size: .; J gene: TRBJ1-1; CDR3 protein: CASSNLRGNRVITEAFF; CDR3 DNA: TGTGCCAGCAGCAATTTAAGGGGGAACAGGGTGATTACTGAAGCTTTCTTT
V gene: TRBV7-9; D gene: .; clone size: .; J gene: TRBJ1-3; CDR3 protein: CASSLGSTIYF; CDR3 DNA: TGTGCCAGCAGCTTAGGTAGCACCATATATTTT
V gene: TRBV28; D gene: TRBD1; clone size: .; J gene: TRBJ1-2; CDR3 protein: CATRGTEDYGYTF; CDR3 DNA: TGTGCCACTCGAGGGACAGAAGACTATGGCTACACCTTC
V gene: TRBV10-2; D gene: .; clone size: .; J gene: TRBJ1-5; CDR3 protein: CASSTVNSQPQHF; CDR3 DNA: TGCGCCAGCAGCACTGTAAACAGTCAGCCCCAGCATTTT
V gene: TRBV6-6; D gene: .; clone size: .; J gene: TRBJ1-2; CDR3 protein: CASSPGGSNYGYTF; CDR3 DNA: TGTGCCAGCTCCCCCGGGGGGAGTAACTATGGCTACACCTTC
V gene: TRBV5-1; D gene: TRBD2; clone size: .; J gene: TRBJ2-7; CDR3 protein: CASSSPRGSGRAIVHEQYF; CDR3 DNA: TGCGCCAGCAGCTCGCCACGGGGTAGCGGGAGGGCCATAGTCCACGAGCAGTACTTC
V gene: TRBV4-1; D gene: .; clone size: once; J gene: TRBJ2-2; CDR3 protein: CASSQVGPRRANTGELFF; CDR3 DNA: TGCGCCAGCAGCCAAGTTGGGCCCCGGAGGGCCAACACCGGGGAGCTGTTTTTT
V gene: TRBV28; D gene: .; clone size: .; J gene: TRBJ2-7; CDR3 protein: CASSFVQDLGYEQYF; CDR3 DNA: TGTGCCAGCAGTTTTGTACAGGATCTAGGATACGAGCAGTACTTC
V gene: TRBV5-4; D gene: TRBD1; clone size: .; J gene: TRBJ2-4; CDR3 protein: CASSLGLVRDSDKNIQYF; CDR3 DNA: TGTGCCAGCAGCTTGGGGTTAGTCCGGGACAGTGATAAAAACATTCAGTACTTC
V gene: TRBV11-2; D gene: .; clone size: .; J gene: TRBJ2-5; CDR3 protein: CASSPHRSEETQYF; CDR3 DNA: TGTGCCAGCAGCCCACACAGGAGCGAAGAGACCCAGTACTTC
V gene: TRBV19; D gene: .; clone size: .; J gene: TRBJ2-1; CDR3 protein: CASRMAGAASMYNEQFF; CDR3 DNA: TGTGCCAGTAGGATGGCGGGGGCAGCGTCGATGTACAATGAGCAGTTCTTC
V gene: TRBV6-1; D gene: TRBD2; clone size: .; J gene: TRBJ2-7; CDR3 protein: CASSDTLAAYEQYF; CDR3 DNA: TGTGCCAGCAGTGATACTCTAGCGGCCTACGAGCAGTACTTC
V gene: TRBV18; D gene: TRBD1; clone size: .; J gene: TRBJ1-5; CDR3 protein: CASSPETGGDQPQHF; CDR3 DNA: TGTGCCAGCTCACCAGAGACAGGGGGTGACCAGCCCCAGCATTTT
V gene: TRBV14; D gene: TRBD1; clone size: .; J gene: TRBJ1-2; CDR3 protein: CASSLQTGPYGYTF; CDR3 DNA: TGTGCCAGCAGCCTACAGACAGGGCCCTATGGCTACACCTTC
V gene: TRBV28; D gene: .; clone size: .; J gene: TRBJ1-6; CDR3 protein: CASSLIFGEPLHF; CDR3 DNA: TGTGCCAGCAGTTTAATTTTCGGGGAACCCCTCCACTTT
V gene: TRBV5-1; D gene: .; clone size: .; J gene: TRBJ1-1; CDR3 protein: CASSLVAGGRTEAFF; CDR3 DNA: TGCGCCAGCAGCTTGGTGGCAGGAGGAAGGACTGAAGCTTTCTTT
V gene: TRBV15; D gene: TRBD2; clone size: .; J gene: TRBJ2-5; CDR3 protein: CATSRDTVAGSRETQYF; CDR3 DNA: TGTGCCACCAGCAGAGATACCGTAGCGGGGTCCCGGGAGACCCAGTACTTC
V gene: TRBV19; D gene: TRBD1; clone size: .; J gene: TRBJ2-6; CDR3 protein: CASSRSGTGSGANVLTF; CDR3 DNA: TGTGCCAGTAGTAGGTCGGGGACAGGGTCTGGGGCCAACGTCCTGACTTTC
V gene: TRBV5-1; D gene: TRBD1; clone size: .; J gene: TRBJ1-5; CDR3 protein: CASSPAGGADSNQPQHF; CDR3 DNA: TGCGCCAGCAGTCCTGCAGGGGGCGCGGATAGCAATCAGCCCCAGCATTTT
V gene: TRBV7-2; D gene: .; clone size: once; J gene: TRBJ2-7; CDR3 protein: CASSHTGPGEQYF; CDR3 DNA: TGTGCCAGCAGCCACACAGGGCCGGGCGAGCAGTACTTC
V gene: TRBV5-1; D gene: .; clone size: .; J gene: TRBJ1-4; CDR3 protein: CASSLDSTNEKLFF; CDR3 DNA: TGCGCCAGCAGCTTGGACAGTACTAATGAAAAACTGTTTTTT
V gene: TRBV29-1; D gene: TRBD1; clone size: .; J gene: TRBJ1-2; CDR3 protein: CSVSGGVYGYTF; CDR3 DNA: TGCAGCGTTTCAGGGGGCGTTTATGGCTACACCTTC
V gene: TRBV28; D gene: TRBD1; clone size: .; J gene: TRBJ1-2; CDR3 protein: CASSEGSGTGGGYTF; CDR3 DNA: TGTGCCAGCAGTGAAGGATCCGGGACAGGGGGTGGCTACACCTTC
V gene: TRBV4-1; D gene: .; clone size: once; J gene: TRBJ1-4; CDR3 protein: CASSQGTFPGEKLFF; CDR3 DNA: TGCGCCAGCAGCCAAGGGACCTTCCCAGGGGAAAAACTGTTTTTT
V gene: TRBV28; D gene: .; clone size: .; J gene: TRBJ1-1; CDR3 protein: CASTELRFYTEAFF; CDR3 DNA: TGTGCCAGCACCGAGTTGAGATTTTACACTGAAGCTTTCTTT
V gene: TRBV4-1; D gene: TRBD2; clone size: few; J gene: TRBJ2-1; CDR3 protein: CASSQLLAGGFREQFF; CDR3 DNA: TGCGCCAGCAGCCAACTTCTAGCGGGGGGGTTCCGGGAGCAGTTCTTC
V gene: TRBV18; D gene: .; clone size: .; J gene: TRBJ2-2; CDR3 protein: CASSPIDTQTGELFF; CDR3 DNA: TGTGCCAGCTCACCAATTGACACCCAGACCGGGGAGCTGTTTTTT
V gene: TRBV27; D gene: .; clone size: once; J gene: TRBJ1-2; CDR3 protein: CASSFRDKTNYGYTF; CDR3 DNA: TGTGCCAGCAGTTTCCGGGACAAAACTAACTATGGCTACACCTTC
V gene: TRBV19; D gene: .; clone size: .; J gene: TRBJ2-5; CDR3 protein: CASSMLFSPQETQYF; CDR3 DNA: TGTGCCAGTAGTATGCTATTCTCCCCCCAAGAGACCCAGTACTTC
V gene: TRBV6-5; D gene: TRBD1; clone size: .; J gene: TRBJ1-4; CDR3 protein: CASSTTGGRKNLFF; CDR3 DNA: TGTGCCAGCAGTACGACAGGGGGCCGAAAAAATCTGTTTTTT
V gene: TRBV5-1; D gene: TRBD2; clone size: .; J gene: TRBJ2-7; CDR3 protein: CASSPGDSGGYEQYF; CDR3 DNA: TGCGCCAGCAGCCCAGGCGATAGCGGGGGCTACGAGCAGTACTTC
V gene: TRBV19; D gene: .; clone size: .; J gene: TRBJ2-3; CDR3 protein: CASSTGTDTQYF; CDR3 DNA: TGTGCCAGTAGTACGGGAACAGATACGCAGTATTTT
V gene: TRBV29-1; D gene: TRBD2; clone size: .; J gene: TRBJ2-3; CDR3 protein: CSARTSEGTDTQYF; CDR3 DNA: TGCAGCGCCCGGACTAGCGAGGGGACAGATACGCAGTATTTT
V gene: TRBV28; D gene: TRBD2; clone size: .; J gene: TRBJ2-7; CDR3 protein: CASSTPSSGSNYEQYF; CDR3 DNA: TGTGCCAGCAGTACGCCCTCTAGCGGGAGTAACTACGAGCAGTACTTC
V gene: TRBV27; D gene: .; clone size: once; J gene: TRBJ2-7; CDR3 protein: CASSFALGAEQYF; CDR3 DNA: TGTGCCAGCAGTTTCGCTTTAGGGGCCGAGCAGTACTTC
V gene: TRBV19; D gene: .; clone size: .; J gene: TRBJ2-7; CDR3 protein: CASGPGLRGGYEQYF; CDR3 DNA: TGTGCCAGTGGTCCAGGACTGCGGGGAGGCTACGAGCAGTACTTC
V gene: TRBV28; D gene: .; clone size: .; J gene: TRBJ2-7; CDR3 protein: CASNDPGLSYEQYF; CDR3 DNA: TGTGCCAGCAATGACCCCGGACTTAGCTACGAGCAGTACTTC
V gene: TRBV19; D gene: .; clone size: .; J gene: TRBJ2-1; CDR3 protein: CASSMSRHSYNEQFF; CDR3 DNA: TGTGCCAGTAGTATGAGTCGTCACTCCTACAATGAGCAGTTCTTC
V gene: TRBV7-8; D gene: .; clone size: .; J gene: TRBJ2-7; CDR3 protein: CASSLDALYYEQYF; CDR3 DNA: TGTGCCAGCAGCTTAGATGCGCTCTACTACGAGCAGTACTTC
V gene: TRBV30; D gene: TRBD1; clone size: .; J gene: TRBJ1-2; CDR3 protein: CAWRLRQGADGYTF; CDR3 DNA: TGTGCCTGGAGACTGAGACAGGGGGCCGATGGCTACACCTTC
V gene: TRBV6-5; D gene: TRBD2; clone size: once; J gene: TRBJ2-7; CDR3 protein: CASRTTSGVRTEQYF; CDR3 DNA: TGTGCCAGCAGAACGACGAGCGGGGTACGGACCGAGCAGTACTTC
V gene: TRBV5-8; D gene: .; clone size: .; J gene: TRBJ2-3; CDR3 protein: CASSDGTKYTDTQYF; CDR3 DNA: TGTGCCAGCAGCGATGGGACAAAATACACAGATACGCAGTATTTT
V gene: TRBV27; D gene: .; clone size: .; J gene: TRBJ2-2; CDR3 protein: CASSYNRGTDTGELFF; CDR3 DNA: TGTGCCAGCAGTTATAATCGGGGTACCGACACCGGGGAGCTGTTTTTT
V gene: TRBV18; D gene: TRBD1; clone size: .; J gene: TRBJ1-4; CDR3 protein: CASSTTLPGQANEKLFF; CDR3 DNA: TGTGCCAGCTCAACTACATTACCGGGACAGGCTAATGAAAAACTGTTTTTT
V gene: TRBV18; D gene: .; clone size: .; J gene: TRBJ1-5; CDR3 protein: CASSPSGRGGNQPQHF; CDR3 DNA: TGTGCCAGCTCACCGTCCGGCAGGGGTGGCAATCAGCCCCAGCATTTT
V gene: TRBV2; D gene: .; clone size: once; J gene: TRBJ1-1; CDR3 protein: CASSPQGSMNTEAFF; CDR3 DNA: TGTGCCAGCAGCCCGCAGGGTTCAATGAACACTGAAGCTTTCTTT
V gene: TRBV7-8; D gene: .; clone size: .; J gene: TRBJ1-1; CDR3 protein: CASNMGVSYTEAFF; CDR3 DNA: TGTGCCAGCAACATGGGAGTTTCGTACACTGAAGCTTTCTTT
V gene: TRBV19; D gene: TRBD1; clone size: once; J gene: TRBJ1-2; CDR3 protein: CASSEQGALGYTF; CDR3 DNA: TGTGCCAGTAGTGAACAGGGGGCGTTGGGCTACACCTTC
V gene: TRBV18; D gene: .; clone size: .; J gene: TRBJ1-2; CDR3 protein: CASSQGAAYGYTF; CDR3 DNA: TGTGCCAGCTCGCAAGGGGCTGCCTATGGCTACACCTTC
V gene: TRBV10-2; D gene: TRBD1; clone size: .; J gene: TRBJ2-7; CDR3 protein: CASGTGGSYEQYF; CDR3 DNA: TGCGCCAGCGGGACAGGGGGCTCCTACGAGCAGTACTTC